The present T cell receptor (beta chain) was sequenced within a study of cytomegalovirus exposure and HLA in healthy donors. The V gene's germline CDR1 is MNHEY and CDR2 SVGAGI. Trimming removed 0 bases at V and 6 bases at J, with 15 bases between. The CDR3 has 16 amino acids. Both 60 Vbeta primers and 13 Jbeta primers went into the PCR. TCRdb's copy holds only in-frame clones and misses some; the assay was immunoSEQ multiplex PCR. Of more than 85,000 clones listed, about three quarters are singletons. This TCR derives from a woman aged 55-69 years in good health and CMV-seropositive. The sequenced sample was PBMCs. The V gene is TRBV6-5, the J gene TRBJ1-5, with D perhaps TRBD1 (5 bases). CDR3 in DNA: TGTGCCAGCAGTTACTCGAAGGCAGGGTCCGGTCAGCCCCAGCATTTT. Amino acids: CASSYSKAGSGQPQHF.